This T cell receptor beta chain appears in the sequencing data of a study of T cell changes during pregnancy in multiple sclerosis. Assay: immunoSEQ multiplex PCR; the TCRdb copy retains only in-frame clones and omits some. The sample contains approximately 92,000 clones, over 80% of which appear only once. The CDR3 has 16 amino acids. V gave up 0 bases and J gave up 0 bases; unmatched junction bases: 3. Germline CDR1 is SGHRS and CDR2 is YFSETQ. The chain uses TRBV5-1 and TRBJ1-5; TRBD1 matches at 7 bases. Source: peripheral blood, taken in the first trimester of pregnancy. The receptor's source is a female donor with multiple sclerosis, enrolled in a pregnancy study. The CDR3 loop reads CASSLGDSYSNQPQHF. CDR3 coding DNA: TGCGCCAGCAGCTTGGGGGACAGCTATAGCAATCAGCCCCAGCATTTT.